These 15 T cell receptor beta chains came from one sample sequenced in a study of vaccination and CD4 T cells after COVID-19. Time point meaning: late sampling 161 to 241 days after vaccination in a few convalescent patients. The treatment: approximately nine-day PBMC culture with coronavirus spike peptide pools or control peptides (ViraFEST assay). These receptors have no known antigen. The study sequenced cultured CD4+ T cell DNA using the Oncomine TCR Beta short-read assay. TCRdb used MiXCR to reprocess the PCR reads, holding one entry per CDR3 protein. In the table there are about 20,000 distinct CDR3 sequences, about a third of which are singletons. The specimen comprised CD4+ T cells from blood, cultured in vitro, sampled about 7 months after SARS-CoV-2 vaccination. Every receptor here comes from a human donor who had recovered from COVID-19.

This clonotype was observed a few times. The chain has TRBV6-2 or TRBV6-3 and TRBJ2-3; the D is unclear. This CDR3 is built from 13 residues. V shed 5 bases and J shed 6 bases, with 12 bases lying between them. Germline CDR1 is MNHEY and CDR2 is SVGEGT. The CDR3: CASSTPGRDTQYF. DNA of the CDR3: TGTGCCAGCAGTACCCCTGGGCGGGATACGCAGTATTTT.

The chain joins TRBV20-1 to TRBJ2-3; 10 bases fit TRBD2. The CDR3 covers 15 residues. V trimming: 4 bases; J trimming: 2 bases; junction bases outside the gene matches: 6. Germline lookup yields CDR1 DFQATT and CDR2 SNEGSKA (reference sequence). The CDR3 coding sequence is TGCAGTGCTACGACTAGCGGGCGATACACAGATACGCAGTATTTT. This encodes CSATTSGRYTDTQYF.

The V call is TRBV27, the J call TRBJ1-1; D ambiguous. The CDR3 spans 14 residues. The V end lost 5 bases, the J end lost 3 bases, and 13 bases lay between the germline ends. Per germline, CDR1 MNHEY and CDR2 SMNVEV (reference sequence). CDR3 sequence: CASSPVGVDTEAFF. The CDR3 bases are TGTGCCAGCAGTCCGGTCGGGGTGGACACTGAAGCTTTCTTT.

This clonotype was counted between two and nine times. The chain joins TRBV6-5 to TRBJ1-5, with D unresolved. The CDR3 spans 14 residues. Germline CDR1 reads MNHEY; CDR2 reads SVGAGI. Trimming shortened V by 2 bases and J by 1 base, and 6 bases separated the two germline ends. The CDR3 sequence: CASSYRESNQPQHF. CDR3 coding DNA: TGTGCCAGCAGTTACAGGGAAAGCAATCAGCCCCAGCATTTT.

This chain uses TRBV7-2 with TRBJ2-7; TRBD1 matches 7 bases. The CDR3 covers 15 residues. V lost 5 bases and J lost 2; bases outside the gene matches: 9. CDR1 is SGHTA, CDR2 FQGNSA, per germline. The DNA of the CDR3 is TGTGCCAGCAGCGTACGGACAGGCGAAACCTACGAGCAGTACTTC. Translation gives CASSVRTGETYEQYF. Filled out from reference TRBV7-2 and TRBJ2-7, the complete variable domain reads GAGVSQSPSNKVTEKGKDVELRCDPISGHTALYWYRQSLGQGLEFLIYFQGNSAPDKSGLPSDRFSAERTGGSVSTLTIQRTQQEDSAVYLCASSVRTGETYEQYFGPGTRLTVT.

J is TRBJ1-2 and V is TRBV5-4; 7 bases fit TRBD1. CDR3 length: 12 amino acids. Per the germline V gene, CDR1 is SGHNT and CDR2 is YYREEE (reference sequence). V shed 4 bases and J 13 bases; nucleotides not matched to a gene: 10. The CDR3 region has the DNA TGTGCCAGCAGCCCCCCCGGACAGGCGGGCACCTTC. This gives the protein CASSPPGQAGTF.

The chain is built from TRBV19 and TRBJ1-1, with TRBD1 matching 7 bases. The junction had 7 bases not matched to a gene; V was cut back by 5 bases and J by 1 base. Germline values: CDR1 LNHDA, CDR2 SQIVND (reference sequence). This CDR3 contains 15 residues. The CDR3 DNA reads as TGTGCCAGTAGTCACGAAGGGGGCTGGAACACTGAAGCTTTCTTT. It specifies CASSHEGGWNTEAFF.

In this sample, this clonotype turned up a few times. The chain joins TRBV28 to TRBJ2-1; D is perhaps TRBD2 (6 bases). The CDR3 has 15 residues. CDR1 and CDR2 from the germline V gene are MDHEN and SYDVKM. Trimming cost V 3 bases and J 7 bases, with 16 bases left between them. The CDR3 DNA reads TGTGCCAGCAGTTTTGGGGGGATCGTCAGAAATGAGCAGTTCTTC. Protein sequence: CASSFGGIVRNEQFF.

The chain joins TRBV6-1 to TRBJ2-7; D is possibly TRBD2 (5 bases). Germline V CDR1 and CDR2: MNHNS, SASEGT. CDR3 length: 13 amino acids. Trimming shortened V by 5 bases and J by 1 base, and 9 bases separated the two germline ends. The CDR3 spells CASSRETSYEQYF. The CDR3 nucleotides read TGTGCCAGCAGTAGGGAGACTTCCTACGAGCAGTACTTC.

This rearrangement joins TRBV15 to TRBJ2-2; 13 nucleotides match TRBD2. This CDR3 spans 16 amino acids. Germline lookup yields CDR1 LNHNV and CDR2 YYDKDF (reference sequence). V lost 1 base and J lost 10; bases outside the gene matches: 6. CDR3 coding DNA: TGTGCCACCAGCAGAGGGGGACTAGCGGGGCCGGTGGAGCTGTTTTTT. It yields the protein CATSRGGLAGPVELFF.

The CDR3 sequence is CASSNLFRGARGSQPQHF. The CDR3, as DNA: TGTGCCAGCAGTAACCTCTTTCGTGGGGCTAGGGGTAGTCAGCCCCAGCATTTT. The chain combines TRBV6-1 with TRBJ1-5, with D possibly TRBD1 on 5 matching bases. Germline V gene sequence: CDR1 MNHNS, CDR2 SASEGT. V dropped 5 bases and J dropped 6 bases, with 26 bases sitting between them. CDR3 size: 18 residues.

The chain uses TRBV18 and TRBJ2-5; the D is unclear. Germline CDR1 KGHSH, CDR2 LQKENI. Trimming stripped 0 bases from V and 2 bases from J, with 10 bases between. CDR3 length: 15 amino acids. The CDR3, as DNA: TGTGCCAGCTCACCACCGAGCCGAGGTCAAGAGACCCAGTACTTC. As protein: CASSPPSRGQETQYF.

Only a few counts were recorded for this clonotype. This chain connects TRBV20-1 to TRBJ2-1; D might be TRBD2 (6 bases). The germline V gene encodes CDR1 DFQATT and CDR2 SNEGSKA (reference sequence). This CDR3 is 17 amino acids long. Deletions cut 3 bases from V and 0 bases from J, with 18 bases between. CDR3 sequence: CSASTVGGGSSYNEQFF. In DNA form, the CDR3 reads TGCAGTGCTAGTACAGTTGGGGGAGGTAGCTCCTACAATGAGCAGTTCTTC.

The chain is built from TRBV29-1 and TRBJ1-1; D remains ambiguous. CDR3 length: 11 residues. Deletions cut 5 bases from V and 4 bases from J, with 8 bases between. The germline V gene encodes CDR1 SQVTM and CDR2 ANQGSEA. The CDR3 DNA follows: TGCAGCGTTCGGTCCACCACTGAAGCTTTCTTT. Residues: CSVRSTTEAFF.

In its sample, this clonotype was seen a few times. The rearrangement links TRBV7-9 to TRBJ2-3, with unresolved D. V was shortened by 3 bases and J by 0 bases, with 4 bases between the two germline ends. Germline CDR1 is SEHNR and CDR2 is FQNEAQ (reference sequence). The CDR3 contains 13 residues. The CDR3 here is CASSFDSTDTQYF. CDR3 nucleotides: TGTGCCAGCAGCTTTGATAGCACAGATACGCAGTATTTT.